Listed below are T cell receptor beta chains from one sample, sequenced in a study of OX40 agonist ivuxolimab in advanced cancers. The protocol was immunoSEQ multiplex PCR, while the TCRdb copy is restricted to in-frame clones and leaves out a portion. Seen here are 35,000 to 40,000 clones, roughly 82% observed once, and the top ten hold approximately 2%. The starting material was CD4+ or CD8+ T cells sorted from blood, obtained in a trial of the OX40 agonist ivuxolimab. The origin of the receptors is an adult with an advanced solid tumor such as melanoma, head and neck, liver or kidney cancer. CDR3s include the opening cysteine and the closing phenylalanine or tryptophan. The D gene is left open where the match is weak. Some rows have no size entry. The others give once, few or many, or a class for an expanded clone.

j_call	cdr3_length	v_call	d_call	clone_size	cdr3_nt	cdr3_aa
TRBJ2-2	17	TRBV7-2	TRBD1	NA	TGTGCCAGCACCTACACCCAGAGGGGGCCGAACACCGGGGAGCTGTTTTTT	CASTYTQRGPNTGELFF
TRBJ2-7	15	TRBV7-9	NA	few	TGTGCCAGCAGACCTCCGGGTCCAAGCTCCTACGAGCAGTACTTC	CASRPPGPSSYEQYF
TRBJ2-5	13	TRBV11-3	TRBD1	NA	TGTGCCAGCAGCAGGGACAGCCAAGAGACCCAGTACTTC	CASSRDSQETQYF
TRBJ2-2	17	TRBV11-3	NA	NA	TGTGCCAGCAGCTTAGGGTATCGGGGAGGCAACACCGGGGAGCTGTTTTTT	CASSLGYRGGNTGELFF
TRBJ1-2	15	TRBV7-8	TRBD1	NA	TGTGCCAGCAGCCAACGGACAGGGATGGACTATGGCTACACCTTC	CASSQRTGMDYGYTF
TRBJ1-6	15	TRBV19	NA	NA	TGTGCCAGTCGTGTGGGGGGAAGAACCGATTCACCCCTCCACTTT	CASRVGGRTDSPLHF
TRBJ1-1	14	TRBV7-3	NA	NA	TGTGCCAGCAGCTTAAAGGCAGGGAACACTGAAGCTTTCTTT	CASSLKAGNTEAFF
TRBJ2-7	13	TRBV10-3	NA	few	TGTGCCATCAGTGAGTCAGGGAGAGGCGAGCAGTACTTC	CAISESGRGEQYF
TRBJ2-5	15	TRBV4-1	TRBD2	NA	TGCGCCAGCAGTCCTCCCAGTGGGGGGGAAGAGACCCAGTACTTC	CASSPPSGGEETQYF
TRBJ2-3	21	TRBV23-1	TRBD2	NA	TGCGCCAGCAGCCTACTTACCTCGGGATCCCTAGCGGGGGGGCGAACAGATACGCAGTATTTT	CASSLLTSGSLAGGRTDTQYF
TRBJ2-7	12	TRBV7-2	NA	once	TGTGCCAGCAGCTTGTCCGGTCACGAGCAGTACTTC	CASSLSGHEQYF
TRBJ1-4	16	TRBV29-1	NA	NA	TGCAGCGTTGAAGATGAAGTAGGGTTTGCTAATGAAAAACTGTTTTTT	CSVEDEVGFANEKLFF
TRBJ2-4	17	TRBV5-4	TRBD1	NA	TGTGCCATTTCGACAGGGGGCTCCCTCCTAGCCAAAAACATTCAGTACTTC	CAISTGGSLLAKNIQYF
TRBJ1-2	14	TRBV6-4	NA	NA	TGTGCCAGCAGTGAGGAACACGGACCCTATGGCTACACCTTC	CASSEEHGPYGYTF
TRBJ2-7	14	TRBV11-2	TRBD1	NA	TGTGCCAGCAGCTCGGTTCGACAGGGCTACGAGCAGTACTTC	CASSSVRQGYEQYF
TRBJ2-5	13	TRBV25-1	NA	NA	TGTGCCAGCAGTTCCGCTAGCCCGGAGACCCAGTACTTC	CASSSASPETQYF
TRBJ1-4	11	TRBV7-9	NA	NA	TGTGCCAGCAGCGGGGGAGAAAAACTGTTTTTT	CASSGGEKLFF
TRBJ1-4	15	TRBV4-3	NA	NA	TGCGCCAGCAGCCAAGATCCAGCCCGTAATGAAAAACTGTTTTTT	CASSQDPARNEKLFF
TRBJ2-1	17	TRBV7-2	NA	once	TGTGCCAGCAGCCCAGGGATCGGACAGAGCTCCTACAATGAGCAGTTCTTC	CASSPGIGQSSYNEQFF
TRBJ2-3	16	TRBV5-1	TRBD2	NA	TGCGCCAGCAGCAGGGGCCCTACAGCGGGGGTAGATACGCAGTATTTT	CASSRGPTAGVDTQYF
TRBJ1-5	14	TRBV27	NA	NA	TGTGCCAGCAGTTTGACAGATCCCTGGCAGCCCCAGCATTTT	CASSLTDPWQPQHF
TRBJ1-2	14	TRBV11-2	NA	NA	TGTGCCAGCAGCTTACAGGAGATTAACTATGGCTACACCTTC	CASSLQEINYGYTF